This TCR beta chain is from a study of T-cell reconstitution after alpha-beta-depleted transplantation in children. Unique molecular identifiers were built into the TCRbeta library. TCRdb ran MiXCR on the PCR reads and lists one entry per CDR3 protein. The data show some 80,000 distinct CDR3 sequences, with around 18% seen just once and about half held by the top ten. Trimming shortened V by 4 bases and J by 6 bases, and 19 bases separated the two germline ends. Germline V CDR1 and CDR2: SGHDT, YYEEEE. The CDR3 length is 16 residues. Concerning this clonotype: As yet, its antigen is unknown.

Findings of the study overall: Where alpha-beta T cells came from about two months after transplant was reportedly several hundred expanded graft clones.

The source material was PBMCs, mostly from graft donor cells, sampled 360 days after TCRalphabeta/CD19-depleted stem cell transplant. The chain is built from TRBV5-6 and TRBJ2-2; tentatively, D is TRBD1 (5 bases). This sequence was found in a male patient between 2 and 15 years old who had a stem cell transplant for acute lymphoblastic leukemia, so the T cells may come from the graft donor. CDR3 coding DNA: TGTGCCAGCAGCCCTACAGGTACCGAGCCCGCCGGGGAGCTGTTTTTT. Its protein product is CASSPTGTEPAGELFF.